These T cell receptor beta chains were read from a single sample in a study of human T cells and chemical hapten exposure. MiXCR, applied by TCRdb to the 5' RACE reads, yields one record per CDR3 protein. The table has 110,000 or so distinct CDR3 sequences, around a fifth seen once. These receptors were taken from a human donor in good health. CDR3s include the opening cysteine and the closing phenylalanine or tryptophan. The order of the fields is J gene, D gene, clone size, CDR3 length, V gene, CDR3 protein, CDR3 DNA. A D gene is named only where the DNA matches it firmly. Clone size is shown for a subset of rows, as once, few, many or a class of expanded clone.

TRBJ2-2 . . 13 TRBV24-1 CATSLSDTGELFF TGTGCCACCAGCCTTTCTGACACCGGGGAGCTGTTTTTT
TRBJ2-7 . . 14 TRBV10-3 CAISERGDSYEQYF TGTGCCATCAGTGAAAGAGGGGACTCCTACGAGCAGTACTTC
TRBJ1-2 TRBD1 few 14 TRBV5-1 CASSFGTGSLGYTF TGCGCCAGCAGCTTTGGGACAGGCTCTCTTGGCTACACCTTC
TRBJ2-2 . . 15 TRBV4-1 CASSQVVPNTGELFF TGCGCCAGCAGCCAAGTGGTACCAAACACCGGGGAGCTGTTTTTT
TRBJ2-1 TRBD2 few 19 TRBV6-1 CASRMGRGFSGPSYNEQFF TGTGCCAGCAGGATGGGGAGGGGTTTTAGCGGGCCCTCCTATAATGAGCAGTTCTTC
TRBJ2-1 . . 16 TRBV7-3 CASSLVSTPGNNEQFF TGTGCCAGCAGCTTAGTAAGTACGCCCGGAAACAATGAGCAGTTCTTC
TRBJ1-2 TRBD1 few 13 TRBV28 CASSRDRLESYTF TGTGCCAGCAGTAGGGACAGATTGGAGAGCTACACCTTC
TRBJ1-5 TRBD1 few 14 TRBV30 CAWSVGQGYQPQHF TGTGCCTGGAGTGTAGGACAGGGGTATCAGCCCCAGCATTTT
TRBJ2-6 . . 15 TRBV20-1 CSAMPPNSGANVLTF TGCAGTGCTATGCCTCCAAACTCTGGGGCCAACGTCCTGACTTTC
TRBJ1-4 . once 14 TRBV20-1 CSASREGTNEKLFF TGCAGTGCTAGTCGGGAGGGGACTAATGAAAAACTGTTTTTT
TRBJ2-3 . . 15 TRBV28 CASSFPKGLIGTQYF TGTGCCAGCAGTTTTCCCAAGGGCCTGATCGGTACGCAGTATTTT
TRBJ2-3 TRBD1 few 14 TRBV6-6 CASRPQGATDTQYF TGTGCCAGCAGACCGCAGGGGGCTACAGATACGCAGTATTTT
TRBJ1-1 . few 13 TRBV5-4 CASSFKGGTEAFF TGTGCCAGCAGCTTCAAGGGGGGCACTGAAGCTTTCTTT
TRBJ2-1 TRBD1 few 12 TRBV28 CASTTGGEEPFF TGTGCCAGCACCACAGGGGGCGAGGAGCCGTTCTTC
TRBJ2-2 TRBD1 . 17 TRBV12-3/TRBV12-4 CAGGRRGQAPNTGELFF TGTGCCGGAGGAAGAAGGGGGCAGGCGCCGAACACCGGGGAGCTGTTTTTT
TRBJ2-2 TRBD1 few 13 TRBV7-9 CARDRKNTGELFF TGTGCCAGGGACAGGAAAAACACCGGGGAGCTGTTTTTT
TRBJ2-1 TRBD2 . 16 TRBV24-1 CATGPVAGTKGNEQFF TGTGCCACCGGCCCAGTAGCGGGGACGAAAGGCAATGAGCAGTTCTTC
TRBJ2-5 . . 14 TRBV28 CASSHVTTQETQYF TGTGCCAGCAGTCATGTGACTACACAAGAGACCCAGTACTTC
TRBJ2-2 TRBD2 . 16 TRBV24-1 CATSDAGLANTGELFF TGTGCCACCAGTGATGCGGGACTAGCGAACACCGGGGAGCTGTTTTTT
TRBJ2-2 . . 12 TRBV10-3 CAISLPTGELFF TGTGCCATCAGCCTTCCCACCGGGGAGCTGTTTTTT
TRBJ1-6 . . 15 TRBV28 CASSSASGNNSPLHF TGTGCCAGCAGTTCTGCCAGCGGTAATAATTCACCCCTCCACTTT
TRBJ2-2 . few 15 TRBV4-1 CASSQDGGNTGELFF TGCGCCAGCAGCCAAGATGGCGGGAACACCGGGGAGCTGTTTTTT
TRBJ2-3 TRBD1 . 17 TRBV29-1 CSVVGTVSLLVPDTQYF TGCAGCGTTGTCGGGACAGTTTCTCTCTTAGTGCCAGATACGCAGTATTTT
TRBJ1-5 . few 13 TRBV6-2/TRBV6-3 CASSYSISQPQHF TGTGCCAGCAGTTACTCGATATCACAGCCCCAGCATTTT
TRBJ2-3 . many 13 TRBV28 CASSIHPLVTQYF TGTGCCAGCAGTATCCACCCGTTGGTGACGCAGTATTTT
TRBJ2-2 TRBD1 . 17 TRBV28 CASSRPSGTGATGELFF TGTGCCAGCAGCCGACCCTCCGGGACAGGGGCCACCGGGGAGCTGTTTTTT